One sample yielded the 24 T cell receptor beta chains listed below, sequenced in a study of blood T cell repertoires in COVID-19. Clones were sequenced by immunoSEQ multiplex PCR, and TCRdb holds only the in-frame ones, with some missing. The sample lists hundreds of thousands of clones, 65% to 85% occurring once. Sequenced material: peripheral blood. Receptors originate from a woman in her twenties or thirties with COVID-19, enrolled during active disease.

This chain links TRBV6-1 with TRBJ1-5; no firm D call. Germline V gives CDR1 MNHNS, CDR2 SASEGT. The length of the CDR3 is 14 residues. Trimming took 3 bases from V and 0 from J, leaving 6 bases between them. The CDR3, as DNA: TGTGCCAGCAGTGAGAGTTATAGCAATCAGCCCCAGCATTTT. This sequence encodes CASSESYSNQPQHF.

The chain links TRBV5-1 to TRBJ1-5, with 7 nucleotides matching TRBD1. CDR1 is SGHRS, CDR2 YFSETQ, per germline. The CDR3 has 14 residues. V lost 3 bases, J lost 4 bases, and 4 bases stayed unmatched. CDR3: CASSSGQLNQPQHF. The CDR3 region has the DNA TGCGCCAGCAGCTCGGGACAGCTAAATCAGCCCCAGCATTTT.

The chain combines TRBV9 with TRBJ2-6, with a tentative D call TRBD1 (5 bases). CDR3 length equals 17 residues. Germline values: CDR1 SGDLS, CDR2 YYNGEE. Trimming stripped 0 bases from V and 4 bases from J, with 14 bases between. The DNA of the CDR3 is TGTGCCAGCAGCGTAGAGGGGCAGAGCCCGGGGGCCAACGTCCTGACTTTC. It translates to CASSVEGQSPGANVLTF. The full variable domain, its missing parts supplied by reference TRBV9 and TRBJ2-6, is DSGVTQTPKHLITATGQRVTLRCSPRSGDLSVYWYQQSLDQGLQFLIQYYNGEERAKGNILERFSAQQFPDLHSELNLSSLELGDSALYFCASSVEGQSPGANVLTFGAGSRLTVL.

This rearrangement joins TRBV7-8 to TRBJ2-3; perhaps TRBD2 as D (7 bases). V was pared by 1 base and J by 3 bases, with 14 bases between. Germline assignment: CDR1 SGHVS and CDR2 FQNEAQ. The CDR3 is 16 residues long. The CDR3: CASSLDAAGATDTQYF. CDR3 sequence (DNA): TGTGCCAGCAGCTTAGACGCGGCGGGGGCAACAGATACGCAGTATTTT.

Of note for this clone: Other DNA sequences in this sample translate to the same CDR3. This chain joins TRBV5-1 and TRBJ1-2, with no clear D. Germline CDR1 and CDR2: SGHRS and YFSETQ. This CDR3 has 13 residues. Trimming cost V 0 bases and J 0 bases, with 3 bases left between them. The CDR3 bases are TGCGCCAGCAGCTTGGCAGCTAACTATGGCTACACCTTC. Residues: CASSLAANYGYTF.

DNA for the CDR3: TGTGCCACCAGGAACCGAGACAGGGATGGCTACACCTTC. Translated, it gives CATRNRDRDGYTF. V and J are TRBV15 and TRBJ1-2; 7 nucleotides agree with TRBD1. This CDR3 has 13 residues. J lost 6 bases, V lost 6 bases, and 7 bases had no gene match. Germline-derived CDR1 and CDR2 are LNHNV and YYDKDF (reference sequence).

The chain uses TRBV19 and TRBJ2-5; maybe TRBD2 (7 bases). V lost 5 bases and J lost 5, with 18 bases in between. CDR3 length: 15 residues. CDR1 is LNHDA, CDR2 SQIVND, per germline (reference sequence). The CDR3 DNA reads as TGTGCCAGTAGTGTAAGGACAGCCGGGGGGGAGACCCAGTACTTC. This encodes CASSVRTAGGETQYF.

This sequence joins TRBV7-2 and TRBJ1-2; no definite D call. The length of the CDR3 is 14 residues. V was pared by 2 bases and J by 4 bases, with 11 bases between. The V gene's germline CDR1 is SGHTA and CDR2 FQGNSA. The CDR3 DNA sequence: TGTGCCAGCAGCTTATCGGCAGGTCCCTATGGCTACACCTTC. Protein: CASSLSAGPYGYTF.

V is TRBV6-2 or TRBV6-3 and J is TRBJ2-5, with 9 positions matching TRBD1. J lost 5 bases, V lost 5 bases, and 6 bases had no gene match. The CDR3 has 14 residues. The germline CDR1 and CDR2 sequences are MNHEY and SVGEGT. CDR3: CASSNRGRRETQYF. The CDR3 DNA sequence: TGTGCCAGCAGTAACAGGGGGCGGCGGGAGACCCAGTACTTC.

On this clone: In the same sample, other DNA sequences code for this CDR3. J is TRBJ2-7 and V is TRBV9, with D maybe TRBD2 (6 bases). This CDR3 is 14 amino acids long. The germline V and J ends were trimmed by 2 bases and 0 bases, with 9 bases remaining between them. In germline, CDR1 is SGDLS, CDR2 YYNGEE. The CDR3: CASSVASASYEQYF. DNA for the CDR3: TGTGCCAGCAGCGTGGCTAGCGCCTCCTACGAGCAGTACTTC.

The chain couples TRBV2 to TRBJ2-1, with TRBD2 matching 7 bases. J gave up 9 bases and V 8 bases, and 13 bases lay outside the gene matches. Germline V gene sequence: CDR1 SNHLY, CDR2 FYNNEI. CDR3 size: 14 residues. The DNA for the CDR3 is TGTGCCAGCGGGGGGGGGATCCTTATCGGTGAGCAGTTCTTC. As protein: CASGGGILIGEQFF.

The chain carries TRBV9 and TRBJ2-7; 8 nucleotides agree with TRBD1. Trimming cost V 0 bases and J 3 bases; bases outside gene matches: 2. This CDR3 contains 14 residues. Germline CDR1 is SGDLS and CDR2 is YYNGEE. The DNA of the CDR3 is TGTGCCAGCAGCGTAGCGGGACAGGACTACGAGCAGTACTTC. As protein: CASSVAGQDYEQYF. Looking up the rest from reference TRBV9 and TRBJ2-7 gives the full variable domain: DSGVTQTPKHLITATGQRVTLRCSPRSGDLSVYWYQQSLDQGLQFLIQYYNGEERAKGNILERFSAQQFPDLHSELNLSSLELGDSALYFCASSVAGQDYEQYFGPGTRLTVT.

This clone has only one observation. CDR3 loop: CAWSLSVEQYF. CDR3 DNA sequence: TGTGCCTGGAGTTTATCGGTCGAGCAGTACTTC. The chain combines TRBV30 with TRBJ2-7; D is ambiguous. The germline V and J ends were trimmed by 2 bases and 6 bases, with 8 bases remaining between them. The V gene's germline CDR1 is GTSNPN and CDR2 SVGIG (reference sequence). This CDR3 comprises 11 residues.

This rearrangement joins TRBV19 to TRBJ1-2, with TRBD1 matching 8 bases. Germline loops: CDR1 LNHDA, CDR2 SQIVND (reference sequence). V trimming: 5 bases; J trimming: 5 bases; junction bases outside the gene matches: 4. The CDR3 covers 13 residues. The CDR3 DNA is TGTGCCAGTAGTGAGACAGGGGATTATGGCTACACCTTC. This sequence encodes CASSETGDYGYTF. Drawing the rest from reference TRBV19 and TRBJ1-2, the complete variable domain is DGGITQSPKYLFRKEGQNVTLSCEQNLNHDAMYWYRQDPGQGLRLIYYSQIVNDFQKGDIAEGYSVSREKKESFPLTVTSAQKNPTAFYLCASSETGDYGYTFGSGTRLTVV.

The V call is TRBV11-2, the J call TRBJ2-3, with D possibly TRBD2 on 5 matching bases. Per the germline V gene, CDR1 is SGHAT and CDR2 is FQNNGV. V lost 0 bases to trimming and J lost 2 bases, with 12 bases between them. This CDR3 region has 16 residues. The CDR3 DNA sequence: TGTGCCAGCAGCTTAGATCTAACGGGAACCACAGATACGCAGTATTTT. Encoded protein: CASSLDLTGTTDTQYF. Drawing the rest from reference TRBV11-2 and TRBJ2-3, the complete variable domain is EAGVAQSPRYKIIEKRQSVAFWCNPISGHATLYWYQQILGQGPKLLIQFQNNGVVDDSQLPKDRFSAERLKGVDSTLKIQPAKLEDSAVYLCASSLDLTGTTDTQYFGPGTRLTVL.

V usage is TRBV27 and J usage is TRBJ1-5; D perhaps matches TRBD1 (6 bases). V lost 3 bases and J lost 1, with 13 bases in between. The CDR3 sequence is 16 residues long. Looked up from germline, CDR1 is MNHEY and CDR2 is SMNVEV (reference sequence). The CDR3 loop reads CASSFGTPSSNQPQHF. As DNA, the CDR3 is TGTGCCAGCAGTTTCGGGACACCATCGAGCAATCAGCCCCAGCATTTT.

The chain combines TRBV2 with TRBJ2-3; D is perhaps TRBD2 (6 bases). Trimming took 6 bases from V and 5 from J, leaving 18 bases between them. In germline, CDR1 is SNHLY, CDR2 FYNNEI. There are 15 residues in the CDR3. In DNA form, the CDR3 reads TGTGCCAGCAGCCACGGGACTGAATATGTAGATACGCAGTATTTT. Its translation: CASSHGTEYVDTQYF.

The genes are TRBV7-2 and TRBJ2-1, with D perhaps TRBD2 (6 bases). This CDR3 has 15 residues. The germline V gene encodes CDR1 SGHTA and CDR2 FQGNSA. Trimming cost V 7 bases and J 4 bases, with 17 bases left between them. The CDR3 sequence: CASTPLGSGYNEQFF. The CDR3 region has the DNA TGTGCCAGCACCCCCCTTGGTAGCGGTTACAATGAGCAGTTCTTC.

The chain combines TRBV6-6 with TRBJ2-7; 8 bases line up with TRBD1. The CDR3 totals 12 residues. V was pared by 10 bases and J by 4 bases, with 6 bases of the junction left unmatched. CDR1 is MNHNY, CDR2 SVGAGI, per germline (reference sequence). The DNA of the CDR3 is TGTGCCACAGCGTACAGGGGGTACGAGCAGTACTTC. It codes for CATAYRGYEQYF.

This chain links TRBV19 with TRBJ1-1; D gene unclear. CDR1 and CDR2 (germline): LNHDA, SQIVND (reference sequence). Trimming removed 1 base from V and 4 bases from J, with 10 bases in between. CDR3 length equals 14 residues. CDR3 sequence (DNA): TGTGCCAGTAGTATAGGAGAGGTGGGCACTGAAGCTTTCTTT. It yields the protein CASSIGEVGTEAFF.

This chain joins TRBV11-3 and TRBJ1-2; D call uncertain. Trimming took off 1 base at V and 0 bases at J, with 15 bases between the two ends. Looked up from germline, CDR1 is SGHNT and CDR2 is YENEEA. This CDR3 contains 17 residues. The CDR3 DNA reads as TGTGCCAGCAGCTTAGCAAGTACGGGGAATACTAACTATGGCTACACCTTC. This codes for CASSLASTGNTNYGYTF.

The chain recombines TRBV4-2 with TRBJ2-5; a possible D gene is TRBD2 (5 bases). The V end was cut by 0 bases, the J end by 5 bases, with 13 bases between. The CDR3 covers 15 residues. Germline assignment: CDR1 LGHNA and CDR2 YNFKEQ. The DNA for the CDR3 is TGTGCCAGCAGCCAAGATGGCACAGAGGGTGAGACCCAGTACTTC. It specifies CASSQDGTEGETQYF.

The V and J genes are TRBV3-1 (or the pseudogene TRBV3-2) and TRBJ1-6, with D possibly being TRBD1 (6 bases). The CDR3 totals 15 residues. V was cut by 3 bases and J by 3 bases, with 9 bases left in between. Per the germline V gene, CDR1 is LGHDT and CDR2 is YNNKEL (reference sequence). This CDR3 is CASSHTDSYNSPLHF. Here the CDR3 DNA reads TGTGCCAGCAGCCACACGGACAGCTATAATTCACCCCTCCACTTT.

The V call is TRBV5-1, the J call TRBJ1-6; D might be TRBD1 (5 bases). Per the germline V gene, CDR1 is SGHRS and CDR2 is YFSETQ. The CDR3 sequence is 13 residues long. V dropped 2 bases and J dropped 10 bases, with 10 bases sitting between them. Here the CDR3 DNA reads TGCGCCAGCAGCTTCTCAGGGTCCTCACCCCTCCACTTT. Translating it yields CASSFSGSSPLHF. The variable domain in full, with the rest retrieved from reference TRBV5-1 and TRBJ1-6, is KAGVTQTPRYLIKTRGQQVTLSCSPISGHRSVSWYQQTPGQGLQFLFEYFSETQRNKGNFPGRFSGRQFSNSRSEMNVSTLELGDSALYLCASSFSGSSPLHFGNGTRLTVT.